This T cell receptor beta chain was recorded in a study of control samples from healthy donors and cancer patients. This table comes from immunoSEQ multiplex PCR, and its TCRdb copy is limited to in-frame clones, with some not included. The table records 78,000 or so clones, roughly 90% of them present only once. V lost 4 bases, J lost 7 bases, and 5 bases stayed unmatched. There are 12 residues in the CDR3. Germline loops: CDR1 GTSNPN, CDR2 SVGIG (reference sequence). This sequence was found in a woman in her forties or fifties in good health. The chain employs TRBV30 and TRBJ1-2; 8 bases align to TRBD1. Material: blood. This CDR3 is CAWKGQGTGYTF. The CDR3 DNA reads TGTGCCTGGAAAGGACAGGGAACTGGCTACACCTTC.